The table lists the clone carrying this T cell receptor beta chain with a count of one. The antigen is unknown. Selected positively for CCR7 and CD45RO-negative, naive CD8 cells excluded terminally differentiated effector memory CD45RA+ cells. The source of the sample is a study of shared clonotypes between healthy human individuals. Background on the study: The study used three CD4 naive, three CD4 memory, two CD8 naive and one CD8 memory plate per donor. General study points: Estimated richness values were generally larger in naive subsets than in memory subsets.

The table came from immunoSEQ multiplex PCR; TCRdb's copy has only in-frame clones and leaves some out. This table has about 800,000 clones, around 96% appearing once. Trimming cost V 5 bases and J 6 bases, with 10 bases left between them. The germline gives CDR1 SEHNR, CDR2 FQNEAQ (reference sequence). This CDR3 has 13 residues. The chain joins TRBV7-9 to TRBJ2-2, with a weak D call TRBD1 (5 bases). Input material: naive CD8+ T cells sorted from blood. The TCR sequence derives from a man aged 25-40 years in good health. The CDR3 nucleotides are TGTGCCAGCAGCGGAGAAGGGGCCGGGGAGCTGTTTTTT. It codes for CASSGEGAGELFF.